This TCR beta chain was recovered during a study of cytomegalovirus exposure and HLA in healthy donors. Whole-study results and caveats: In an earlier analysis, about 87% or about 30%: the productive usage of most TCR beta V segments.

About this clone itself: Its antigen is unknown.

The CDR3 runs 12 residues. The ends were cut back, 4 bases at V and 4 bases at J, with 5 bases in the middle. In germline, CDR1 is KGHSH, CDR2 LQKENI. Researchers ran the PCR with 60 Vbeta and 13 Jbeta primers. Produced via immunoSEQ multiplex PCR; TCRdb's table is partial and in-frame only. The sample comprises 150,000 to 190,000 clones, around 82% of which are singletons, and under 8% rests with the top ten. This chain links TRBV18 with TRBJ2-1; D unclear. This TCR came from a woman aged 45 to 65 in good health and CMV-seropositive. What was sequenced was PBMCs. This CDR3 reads CASSRAYNEQFF. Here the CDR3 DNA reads TGTGCCAGCTCACGGGCATACAATGAGCAGTTCTTC. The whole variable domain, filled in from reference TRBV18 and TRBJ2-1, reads NAGVMQNPRHLVRRRGQEARLRCSPMKGHSHVYWYRQLPEEGLKFMVYLQKENIIDESGMPKERFSAEFPKEGPSILRIQQVVRGDSAAYFCASSRAYNEQFFGPGTRLTVL.